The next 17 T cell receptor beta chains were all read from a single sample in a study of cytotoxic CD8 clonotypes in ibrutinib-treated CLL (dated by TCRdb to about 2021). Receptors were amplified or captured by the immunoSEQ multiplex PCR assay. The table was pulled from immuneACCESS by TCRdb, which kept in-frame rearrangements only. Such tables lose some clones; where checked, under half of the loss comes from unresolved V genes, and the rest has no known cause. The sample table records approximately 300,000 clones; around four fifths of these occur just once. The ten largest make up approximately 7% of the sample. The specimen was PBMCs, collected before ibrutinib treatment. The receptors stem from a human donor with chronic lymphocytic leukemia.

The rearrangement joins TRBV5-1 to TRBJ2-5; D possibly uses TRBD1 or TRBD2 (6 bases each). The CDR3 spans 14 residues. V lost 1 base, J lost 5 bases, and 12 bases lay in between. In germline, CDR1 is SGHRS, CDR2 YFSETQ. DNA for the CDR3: TGCGCCAGCAGCTTGCGAGGGGGGCGGGAGACCCAGTACTTC. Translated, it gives CASSLRGGRETQYF.

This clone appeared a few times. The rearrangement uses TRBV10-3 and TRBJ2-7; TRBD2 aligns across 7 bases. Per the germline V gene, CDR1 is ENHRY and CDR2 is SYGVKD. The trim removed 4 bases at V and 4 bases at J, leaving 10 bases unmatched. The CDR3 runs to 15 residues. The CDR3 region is CAISGPVAGLYEQYF. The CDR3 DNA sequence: TGTGCCATCAGTGGCCCGGTAGCGGGTCTTTACGAGCAGTACTTC.

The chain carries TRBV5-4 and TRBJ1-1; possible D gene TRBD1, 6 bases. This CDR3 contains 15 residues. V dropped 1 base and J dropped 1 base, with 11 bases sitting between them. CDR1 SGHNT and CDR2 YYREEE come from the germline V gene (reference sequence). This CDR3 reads CASSLLTTGNTEAFF. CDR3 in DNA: TGTGCCAGCAGCTTGTTGACGACAGGGAACACTGAAGCTTTCTTT.

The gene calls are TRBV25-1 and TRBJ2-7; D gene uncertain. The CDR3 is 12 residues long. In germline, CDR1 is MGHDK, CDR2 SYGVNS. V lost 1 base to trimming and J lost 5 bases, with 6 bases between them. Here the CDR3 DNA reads TGTGCCAGCAGTGAATCCAGGAACGAGCAGTACTTC. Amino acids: CASSESRNEQYF.

CDR3: CASSQESGVAGNTDTQYF. CDR3 bases: TGCGCCAGCAGCCAAGAGTCGGGGGTAGCGGGAAACACAGATACGCAGTATTTT. The chain carries TRBV4-1 and TRBJ2-3, with 8 nucleotides matching TRBD2. Germline V gene sequence: CDR1 MGHRA, CDR2 YSYEKL. After removal of 0 bases from V and 2 bases from J, the junction contained 10 bases not matched to a gene. The length of the CDR3 is 18 residues.

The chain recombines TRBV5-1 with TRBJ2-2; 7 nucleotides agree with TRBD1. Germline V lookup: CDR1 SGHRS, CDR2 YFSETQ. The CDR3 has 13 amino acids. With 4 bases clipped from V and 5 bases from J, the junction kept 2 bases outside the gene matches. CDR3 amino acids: CASSMDRTGELFF. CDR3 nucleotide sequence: TGCGCCAGCAGCATGGACAGGACCGGGGAGCTGTTTTTT.

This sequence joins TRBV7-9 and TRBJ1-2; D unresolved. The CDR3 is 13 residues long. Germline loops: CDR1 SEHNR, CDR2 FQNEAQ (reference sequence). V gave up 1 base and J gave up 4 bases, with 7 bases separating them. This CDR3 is CASSLERAYGYTF. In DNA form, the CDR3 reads TGTGCCAGCAGCTTAGAGAGGGCCTATGGCTACACCTTC.

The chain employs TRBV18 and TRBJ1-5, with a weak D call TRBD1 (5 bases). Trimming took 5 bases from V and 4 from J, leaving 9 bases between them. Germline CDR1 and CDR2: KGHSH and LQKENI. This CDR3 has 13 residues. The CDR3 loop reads CASSGQKNQPQHF. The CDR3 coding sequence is TGTGCCAGCTCAGGACAAAAAAATCAGCCCCAGCATTTT.

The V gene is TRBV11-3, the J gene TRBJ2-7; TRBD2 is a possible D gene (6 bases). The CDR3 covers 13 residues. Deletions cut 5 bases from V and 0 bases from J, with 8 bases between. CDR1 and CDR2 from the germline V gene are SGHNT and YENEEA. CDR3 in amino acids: CASSRGVSYEQYF. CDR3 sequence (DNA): TGTGCCAGCAGCCGCGGGGTCTCCTACGAGCAGTACTTC.

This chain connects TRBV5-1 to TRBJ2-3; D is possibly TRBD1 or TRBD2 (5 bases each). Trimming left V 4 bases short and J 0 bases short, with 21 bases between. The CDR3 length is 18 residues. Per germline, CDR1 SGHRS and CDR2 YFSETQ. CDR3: CASSPTARWGSSTDTQYF. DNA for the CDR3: TGCGCCAGCAGCCCCACAGCCCGGTGGGGGTCTAGCACAGATACGCAGTATTTT.

In nucleotides, the CDR3 is TGTGCCAGCACCGATCAGGGGGCGTCTAACTATGGCTACACCTTC. Protein: CASTDQGASNYGYTF. This chain uses TRBV6-1 with TRBJ1-2; TRBD1 agrees at 8 bases. With 7 bases clipped from V and 0 bases from J, the junction kept 7 bases outside the gene matches. CDR1 MNHNS and CDR2 SASEGT come from the germline V gene. This CDR3 has 15 amino acids.

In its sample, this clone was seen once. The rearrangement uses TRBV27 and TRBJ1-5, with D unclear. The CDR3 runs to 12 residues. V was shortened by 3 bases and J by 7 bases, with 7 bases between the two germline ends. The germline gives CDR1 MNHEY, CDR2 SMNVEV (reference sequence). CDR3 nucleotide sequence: TGTGCCAGCAGTTTTCCGGGGCAGCCCCAGCATTTT. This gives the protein CASSFPGQPQHF.

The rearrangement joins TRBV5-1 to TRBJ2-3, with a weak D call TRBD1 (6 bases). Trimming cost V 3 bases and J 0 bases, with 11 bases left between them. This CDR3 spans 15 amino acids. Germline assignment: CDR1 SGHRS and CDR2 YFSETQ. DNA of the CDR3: TGCGCCAGCAGCTCGTCAGGGGATAGCACAGATACGCAGTATTTT. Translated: CASSSSGDSTDTQYF.

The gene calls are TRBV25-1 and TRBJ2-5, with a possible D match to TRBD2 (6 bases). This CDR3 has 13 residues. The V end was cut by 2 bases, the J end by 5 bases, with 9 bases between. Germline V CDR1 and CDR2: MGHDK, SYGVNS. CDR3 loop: CASSEGGWETQYF. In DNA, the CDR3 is TGTGCCAGCAGTGAAGGAGGGTGGGAGACCCAGTACTTC.

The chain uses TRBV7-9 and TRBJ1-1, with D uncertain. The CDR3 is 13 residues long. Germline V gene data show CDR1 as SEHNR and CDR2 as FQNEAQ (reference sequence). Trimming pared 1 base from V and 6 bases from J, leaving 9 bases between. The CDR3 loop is CASSLERAAEAFF. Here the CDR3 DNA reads TGTGCCAGCAGCTTAGAGAGGGCCGCTGAAGCTTTCTTT. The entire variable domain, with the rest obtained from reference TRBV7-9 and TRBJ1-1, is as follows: DTGVSQNPRHKITKRGQNVTFRCDPISEHNRLYWYRQTLGQGPEFLTYFQNEAQLEKSRLLSDRFSAERPKGSFSTLEIQRTEQGDSAMYLCASSLERAAEAFFGQGTRLTVV.

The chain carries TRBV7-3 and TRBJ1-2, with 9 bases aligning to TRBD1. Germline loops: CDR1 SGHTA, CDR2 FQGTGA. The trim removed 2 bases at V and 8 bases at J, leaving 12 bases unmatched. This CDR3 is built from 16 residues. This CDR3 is CASSLFPGQGWDGYTF. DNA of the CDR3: TGTGCCAGCAGCTTATTCCCTGGACAGGGGTGGGACGGCTACACCTTC.

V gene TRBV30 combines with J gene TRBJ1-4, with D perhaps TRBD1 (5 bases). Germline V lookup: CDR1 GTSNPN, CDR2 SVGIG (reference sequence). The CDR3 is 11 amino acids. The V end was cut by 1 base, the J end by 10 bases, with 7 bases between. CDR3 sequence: CAWSDGGKLFF. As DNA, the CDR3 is TGTGCCTGGAGTGATGGGGGAAAACTGTTTTTT.